The 22 T cell receptor beta chains reported below all come from one sample, sequenced in a study of CXCR3-negative and CXCR3-positive naive CD8 T cells. Overall study results and limits: Relative to CXCR3-negative naive cells, CXCR3-positive naive cells had more hydrophobic TRB CDR3s.

Via 5' RACE with UMI labels, TRB cDNA libraries were prepared. TCRdb reanalyzed the 5' RACE reads and collapses them to one entry per CDR3 protein, without DNA. This listing includes some 140,000 distinct CDR3 sequences. The antigens for these receptors are not known. The sample was naive CXCR3+ CD8+ T cells from blood. Subset of the sample: CD45RO-CCR7+CD27+CD95- naive CD8+ T cells expressing CXCR3 (TNR3+). The source is a human donor in good health. Some clones in this sample may be carry-over from other donors' samples.

The chain recombines TRBV29-1 with TRBJ2-7. CDR3 length equals 14 residues. Germline V gene lookup returns CDR1 SQVTM and CDR2 ANQGSEA. This CDR3 reads CSVEESGPSYEQYF.

The J gene is TRBJ2-1, the V gene TRBV15; TCRdb's D gene call, TRBD2, goes unchecked for lack of DNA. The germline gives CDR1 LNHNV, CDR2 YYDKDF (reference sequence). This CDR3 is built from 13 residues. The CDR3 region is CATSGLAMNEQFF.

The CDR3 reads CATSREGEGETQYF. The V gene is TRBV15, the J gene TRBJ2-5; TCRdb's D call, TRBD2, is unchecked because there is no DNA. CDR3 size: 14 residues. Per germline, CDR1 LNHNV and CDR2 YYDKDF (reference sequence). Filled out from reference TRBV15 and TRBJ2-5, the complete variable domain reads DAMVIQNPRYQVTQFGKPVTLSCSQTLNHNVMYWYQQKSSQAPKLLFHYYDKDFNNEADTPDNFQSRRPNTSFCFLDIRSPGLGDTAMYLCATSREGEGETQYFGPGTRLLVL.

The chain joins TRBV6-2 or TRBV6-3 to TRBJ2-1; TCRdb names TRBD1, which stays unverified in the absence of DNA. There are 15 residues in the CDR3. CDR1 and CDR2 from the germline V gene are MNHEY and SVGEGT. CDR3 protein: CASSYSDGGYNEQFF.

The rearrangement links TRBV28 to TRBJ2-5; TCRdb's D call, TRBD1, is unchecked because there is no DNA. This CDR3 region has 15 residues. Germline assignment: CDR1 MDHEN and CDR2 SYDVKM. The CDR3 sequence: CASSFWQGAGETQYF.

CDR3 sequence reads: CASSAGTPRSYEQYF. The genes are TRBV6-2 or TRBV6-3 and TRBJ2-7; the TRBD1 assignment by TCRdb is unverifiable without DNA. The CDR3 has 15 amino acids. Germline-derived CDR1 and CDR2 are MNHEY and SVGEGT.

The chain couples TRBV6-6 to TRBJ2-3. CDR1 MNHNY and CDR2 SVGAGI come from the germline V gene (reference sequence). The CDR3 sequence is 12 residues long. The CDR3 is CASSYGPDTQYF.

The J gene is TRBJ2-3, the V gene TRBV11-2; TCRdb's assignment of TRBD1 cannot be checked, as there is no DNA. Germline V gene sequence: CDR1 SGHAT, CDR2 FQNNGV. The CDR3 runs to 16 residues. The CDR3 reads CASSLLSGTVTDTQYF.

The genes are TRBV3-1 and TRBJ2-1; TCRdb's D call, TRBD1, is unchecked because there is no DNA. The germline V gene encodes CDR1 LGHDT and CDR2 YNNKEL (reference sequence). The CDR3 is 17 amino acids. Here the CDR3 reads CASSQDLSGAPYNEQFF.

The chain uses TRBV12-3 or TRBV12-4 and TRBJ2-7; TCRdb's D call of TRBD1 is untestable without DNA. CDR3 length equals 13 residues. The CDR3 reads CASRGQGGYEQYF.

The chain is built from TRBV29-1 and TRBJ2-3; TCRdb's assignment of TRBD1 cannot be checked, as there is no DNA. Germline CDR1 is SQVTM and CDR2 is ANQGSEA. The CDR3 spans 15 residues. CDR3: CSVLVVDRFTDTQYF.

The chain recombines TRBV5-6 with TRBJ1-5; TCRdb gives TRBD1 as the D gene, but with no DNA this cannot be confirmed. Germline V CDR1 and CDR2: SGHDT, YYEEEE. There are 13 residues in the CDR3. CDR3 amino acids: CASSYRGNQPQHF.

V gene TRBV14 combines with J gene TRBJ1-2; TCRdb calls TRBD1, which cannot be checked without DNA. Germline values: CDR1 SGHDN, CDR2 FVKESK. The CDR3 is 11 residues long. The CDR3 is CASSDRELQTF.

The CDR3 loop is CASSLSGRVLGNTEAFF. The rearrangement joins TRBV27 to TRBJ1-1; the TCRdb call, TRBD1, lacks DNA for checking. Germline CDR1 reads MNHEY; CDR2 reads SMNVEV (reference sequence). The CDR3 has 17 residues.

The chain combines TRBV20-1 with TRBJ1-6. CDR1 is DFQATT, CDR2 SNEGSKA, per germline (reference sequence). The length of the CDR3 is 17 residues. The CDR3 loop is CSARALLKSSYNSPLHF.

The chain has TRBV7-6 and TRBJ2-7. Germline CDR1 and CDR2: SGHVS and FNYEAQ. This CDR3 has 13 residues. CDR3 in amino acids: CASSSPNDYEQYF.

V is TRBV4-1 and J is TRBJ2-1; TCRdb calls TRBD2, which cannot be checked without DNA. The V gene's germline CDR1 is MGHRA and CDR2 YSYEKL. CDR3 length: 14 residues. The CDR3 sequence: CASSQGLAGNEQFF.

The CDR3 sequence: CASSPVVGTPSYEQYF. V is TRBV3-1 and J is TRBJ2-7; the D call of TRBD1 rests on TCRdb alone, since no DNA is present to check it. Germline V CDR1 and CDR2: LGHDT, YNNKEL (reference sequence). This CDR3 contains 16 residues.

The genes are TRBV7-9 and TRBJ2-7. CDR3 size: 12 residues. Germline values: CDR1 SEHNR, CDR2 FQNEAQ (reference sequence). The CDR3 loop reads CASSLDASEQYF. The variable domain in full, with the rest retrieved from reference TRBV7-9 and TRBJ2-7, is DTGVSQNPRHKITKRGQNVTFRCDPISEHNRLYWYRQTLGQGPEFLTYFQNEAQLEKSRLLSDRFSAERPKGSFSTLEIQRTEQGDSAMYLCASSLDASEQYFGPGTRLTVT.

The rearrangement links TRBV20-1 to TRBJ2-2; TCRdb reports TRBD2, a call that lacks DNA to check it against. The CDR3 spans 16 residues. Germline lookup yields CDR1 DFQATT and CDR2 SNEGSKA (reference sequence). The CDR3 is CSARRRGDQNTGELFF.

The chain employs TRBV20-1 and TRBJ2-1. CDR1 is DFQATT, CDR2 SNEGSKA, per germline (reference sequence). The CDR3 is 13 amino acids. CDR3 sequence reads: CSARVATYNEQFF.

The chain uses TRBV29-1 and TRBJ2-4; TCRdb proposes TRBD2, but this gene call is untestable without DNA. Germline CDR1 is SQVTM and CDR2 is ANQGSEA. The CDR3 loop spans 15 amino acids. The chain's CDR3 is CSVSGGALAKNIQYF.